The rows below give T cell receptor beta chains drawn from one sample of a study of T cells in Graves' hyperthyroidism and ophthalmopathy. One entry per CDR3 protein, called by TCRdb with MiXCR from the multiplex PCR reads. The sample contains more than 450,000 distinct CDR3 sequences, around 13% of which appear only once. The sequenced sample was blood. These receptors were obtained from a woman in her thirties or forties with Graves' hyperthyroidism. Each CDR3 is given with its conserved first and last residue. The order of the fields is V gene, J gene, D gene, clone size, CDR3 protein, CDR3 DNA. D genes are given only for firm matches. Only part of the rows carry a size: once, few, many, or a class if the clone is expanded.

>TRBV27|TRBJ1-5|NA|few
CASSLKAEGSNQPQHF
TGTGCCAGCAGTTTAAAGGCTGAAGGAAGTAATCAGCCCCAGCATTTT
>TRBV20-1|TRBJ2-7|TRBD2|few
CSAPGTNYEQYF
TGCAGTGCCCCCGGGACTAACTACGAGCAGTACTTC
>TRBV29-1|TRBJ2-2|TRBD1|few
CSVEDPGQGVAGELFF
TGCAGCGTTGAAGATCCGGGACAGGGTGTCGCCGGGGAGCTGTTTTTT
>TRBV6-2/TRBV6-3|TRBJ2-5|NA|few
CASRNPGPETQYF
TGTGCCAGCAGAAACCCCGGGCCAGAGACCCAGTACTTC
>TRBV29-1|TRBJ2-1|TRBD1|many
CSVYSLRDRERASVVDEQFF
TGCAGCGTTTACTCCCTGCGGGACAGGGAGAGAGCTTCGGTGGTGGATGAGCAGTTCTTC
>TRBV28|TRBJ1-4|NA|many
CASSSGTRGTEKLFF
TGTGCCAGCAGTTCAGGGACCCGCGGGACTGAAAAACTGTTTTTT
>TRBV28|TRBJ1-1|TRBD1|many
CASSLSDRGTEAFF
TGTGCCAGCAGTTTATCAGACAGGGGGACTGAAGCTTTCTTT
>TRBV7-8|TRBJ2-3|NA|many
CASSRLGGGVTDTQYF
TGTGCCAGCAGCCGCTTAGGGGGAGGAGTGACAGATACGCAGTATTTT
>TRBV29-1|TRBJ2-2|NA|few
CSVEEGPGELFF
TGCAGCGTTGAAGAGGGCCCCGGGGAGCTGTTTTTT
>TRBV6-5|TRBJ1-6|NA|NA
CASSYSQRSSYNSPLHF
TGTGCCAGCAGTTACTCTCAGCGAAGCTCCTATAATTCACCCCTCCACTTT
>TRBV20-1|TRBJ2-7|NA|many
CSASREEQYF
TGCAGTGCTAGTCGAGAGGAGCAGTACTTC
>TRBV28|TRBJ2-1|TRBD2|many
CASSLPPGLAGNNEQFF
TGTGCCAGCAGTTTACCCCCGGGACTAGCGGGAAACAATGAGCAGTTCTTC
>TRBV19|TRBJ2-1|TRBD2|NA
CASSIAGGRVNEQFF
TGTGCCAGTAGTATTGCGGGAGGCCGGGTGAATGAGCAGTTCTTC
>TRBV6-1|TRBJ2-3|NA|once
CASSTGTLGADTQYF
TGTGCCAGCAGCACCGGGACTTTAGGAGCAGATACGCAGTATTTT
>TRBV27|TRBJ2-3|NA|NA
CASSLWQGTDTQYF
TGTGCCAGCAGTTTGTGGCAGGGCACAGATACGCAGTATTTT
>TRBV20-1|TRBJ2-7|NA|NA
CSAGLELQGSYEQYF
TGCAGTGCTGGGTTAGAGCTCCAGGGATCCTACGAGCAGTACTTC
>TRBV12-3/TRBV12-4|TRBJ2-3|TRBD2|many
CASSFGMGLAGDTQYF
TGTGCCAGCAGTTTTGGGATGGGACTAGCGGGAGATACGCAGTATTTT
>TRBV12-3/TRBV12-4|TRBJ2-5|NA|many
CASSLGLGQETQYF
TGTGCCAGCAGTTTGGGACTGGGACAAGAGACCCAGTACTTC
>TRBV5-1|TRBJ1-2|NA|NA
CASSSATEGNYGYTF
TGCGCCAGCAGCTCGGCGACAGAGGGTAACTATGGCTACACCTTC
>TRBV2|TRBJ1-2|NA|many
CASLKEANYGYTF
TGTGCCAGTCTAAAGGAAGCTAACTATGGCTACACCTTC
>TRBV7-9|TRBJ1-1|NA|many
CASSLDQFNTEAFF
TGTGCCAGCAGCTTAGATCAGTTTAACACTGAAGCTTTCTTT
>TRBV27|TRBJ1-1|NA|NA
CASSTRTADTEAFF
TGTGCCAGCAGTACCCGGACAGCGGACACTGAAGCTTTCTTT
>TRBV5-1|TRBJ2-7|TRBD1|many
CASSLDGTGFDEQYF
TGCGCCAGCAGCTTGGATGGGACAGGGTTTGACGAGCAGTACTTC
>TRBV12-3/TRBV12-4|TRBJ2-6|TRBD1|few
CASSFTGQSGANVLTF
TGTGCCAGCAGTTTTACGGGACAGTCTGGGGCCAACGTCCTGACTTTC
>TRBV11-2|TRBJ1-3|NA|few
CASSLEYLSAGNTIYF
TGTGCCAGCAGTTTGGAATATCTCTCTGCGGGAAACACCATATATTTT
>TRBV27|TRBJ2-5|NA|few
CASSKQGATQYF
TGTGCCAGCAGTAAGCAGGGAGCGACCCAGTACTTC
>TRBV12-3/TRBV12-4|TRBJ2-1|NA|many
CASSPRRLIEQFF
TGTGCCAGCAGTCCCCGACGGCTTATTGAGCAGTTCTTC
>TRBV2|TRBJ2-5|NA|many
CASSGGVWETQYF
TGTGCCAGCAGTGGCGGGGTGTGGGAGACCCAGTACTTC
>TRBV27|TRBJ2-7|TRBD1|many
CASSLRTGYEQYF
TGTGCCAGCAGTTTACGGACAGGCTACGAGCAGTACTTC
>TRBV11-2|TRBJ2-2|NA|many
CASSATNTGELFF
TGTGCCAGCAGCGCCACCAACACCGGGGAGCTGTTTTTT
>TRBV20-1|TRBJ2-2|NA|NA
CSASVTQNTGELFF
TGCAGTGCTAGTGTGACTCAGAACACCGGGGAGCTGTTTTTT
>TRBV20-1|TRBJ2-1|TRBD2|few
CSARVSGRDEQFF
TGCAGTGCTAGAGTTAGCGGGAGGGATGAGCAGTTCTTC
>TRBV28|TRBJ1-1|TRBD1|many
CASSPGTGRPNTEAFF
TGTGCCAGCAGCCCCGGGACAGGACGACCGAACACTGAAGCTTTCTTT
>TRBV30|TRBJ1-2|NA|many
CAWSVDPREDYGYTF
TGTGCCTGGAGTGTTGATCCCAGGGAGGACTATGGCTACACCTTC
>TRBV3-1|TRBJ2-2|NA|many
CASSHRRWGAGELFF
TGTGCCAGCAGCCATAGACGGTGGGGCGCCGGGGAGCTGTTTTTT
>TRBV19|TRBJ2-1|NA|NA
CASSIEGGGVGTIYNEQFF
TGTGCCAGTAGTATAGAAGGGGGCGGGGTTGGTACTATCTACAATGAGCAGTTCTTC
>TRBV18|TRBJ2-5|NA|many
CASSREREETQYF
TGTGCCAGCTCACGCGAGCGTGAAGAGACCCAGTACTTC
>TRBV19|TRBJ2-2|NA|NA
CASSNYRSESNTGELFF
TGTGCCAGTAGTAACTACAGGAGTGAATCGAACACCGGGGAGCTGTTTTTT
>TRBV7-9|TRBJ2-2|TRBD1|NA
CASRDPWTGNTGELFF
TGTGCCAGCAGGGATCCTTGGACAGGGAACACCGGGGAGCTGTTTTTT
>TRBV3-1|TRBJ2-7|NA|many
CASSQGTRGVYEQYF
TGTGCCAGCAGCCAAGGGACTCGCGGGGTTTACGAGCAGTACTTC
>TRBV7-9|TRBJ1-3|NA|few
CASSAQGLISGNTIYF
TGTGCCAGCAGCGCACAGGGACTGATCTCTGGAAACACCATATATTTT
>TRBV27|TRBJ2-3|TRBD2|few
CASSPDLAGSTDTQYF
TGTGCCAGCAGTCCCGATTTAGCGGGAAGCACAGATACGCAGTATTTT
>TRBV12-3/TRBV12-4|TRBJ1-1|NA|many
CASSFDRYTEAFF
TGTGCCAGCAGTTTCGACCGTTACACTGAAGCTTTCTTT
>TRBV18|TRBJ1-1|NA|many
CASSPGQKYEAFF
TGTGCCAGCTCACCTGGCCAGAAATATGAAGCTTTCTTT
>TRBV7-4|TRBJ2-4|NA|many
CASSPKTGPAKNIQYF
TGTGCCAGCAGCCCCAAGACAGGACCAGCCAAAAACATTCAGTACTTC
>TRBV12-3/TRBV12-4|TRBJ1-1|NA|many
CASSLAGRVAFF
TGTGCCAGCAGTTTAGCGGGGCGCGTAGCTTTCTTT
>TRBV5-1|TRBJ1-2|NA|NA
CASSLDRASYGYTF
TGCGCCAGCAGCTTGGACAGGGCCTCCTATGGCTACACCTTC
>TRBV20-1|TRBJ2-7|TRBD2|few
CSAPLAGGYEQYF
TGCAGTGCGCCGCTAGCGGGGGGCTACGAGCAGTACTTC
>TRBV11-2|TRBJ2-7|NA|many
CASSLGVGYEQYF
TGTGCCAGCAGCTTGGGCGTAGGCTACGAGCAGTACTTC
>TRBV29-1|TRBJ2-3|TRBD2|many
CSTYRTSGSTDTQYF
TGCAGCACTTACAGGACTAGCGGGAGCACAGATACGCAGTATTTT
>TRBV9|TRBJ1-6|NA|NA
CASSETGNSPLHF
TGTGCCAGCAGCGAAACAGGGAATTCACCCCTCCACTTT
>TRBV2|TRBJ1-4|TRBD1|NA
CASSDTGTDNEKLFF
TGTGCCAGCAGTGATACAGGGACAGATAATGAAAAACTGTTTTTT